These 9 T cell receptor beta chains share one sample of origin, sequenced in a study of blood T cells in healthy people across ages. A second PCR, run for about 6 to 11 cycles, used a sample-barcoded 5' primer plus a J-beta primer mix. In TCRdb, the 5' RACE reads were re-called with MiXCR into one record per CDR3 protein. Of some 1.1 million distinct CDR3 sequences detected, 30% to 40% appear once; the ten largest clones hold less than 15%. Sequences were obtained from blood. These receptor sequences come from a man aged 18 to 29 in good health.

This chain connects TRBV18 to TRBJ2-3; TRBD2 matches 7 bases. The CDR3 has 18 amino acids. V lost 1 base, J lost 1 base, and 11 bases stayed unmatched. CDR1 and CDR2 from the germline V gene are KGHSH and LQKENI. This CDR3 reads CASSPQYPGEGGTDTQYF. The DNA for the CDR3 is TGTGCCAGCTCACCACAGTACCCGGGGGAGGGAGGCACAGATACGCAGTATTTT.

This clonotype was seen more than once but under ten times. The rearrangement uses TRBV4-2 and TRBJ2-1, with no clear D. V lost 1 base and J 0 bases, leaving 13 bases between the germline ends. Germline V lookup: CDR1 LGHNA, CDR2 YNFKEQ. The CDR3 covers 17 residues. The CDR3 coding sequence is TGTGCCAGCAGCCAAGGGGTCGGCGGAAGCTCCTACAATGAGCAGTTCTTC. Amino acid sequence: CASSQGVGGSSYNEQFF.

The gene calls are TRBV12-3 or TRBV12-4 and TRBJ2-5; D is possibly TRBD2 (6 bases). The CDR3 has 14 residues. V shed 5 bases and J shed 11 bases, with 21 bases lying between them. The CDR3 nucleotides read TGTGCCAGCAGTCCGGGGAGGTTTCACAATGAACAGTACTTC. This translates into CASSPGRFHNEQYF.

The CDR3, as DNA: TGTGCCAGCAAGATCCGGACAGGGGGCACTGAAGCTTTCTTT. Its protein product is CASKIRTGGTEAFF. The chain uses TRBV27 and TRBJ1-1; 10 bases agree with TRBD1. The V gene end was trimmed by 7 bases and the J gene end by 4 bases; junction bases not matched to a gene: 6. The length of the CDR3 is 14 residues. Per germline, CDR1 MNHEY and CDR2 SMNVEV (reference sequence).

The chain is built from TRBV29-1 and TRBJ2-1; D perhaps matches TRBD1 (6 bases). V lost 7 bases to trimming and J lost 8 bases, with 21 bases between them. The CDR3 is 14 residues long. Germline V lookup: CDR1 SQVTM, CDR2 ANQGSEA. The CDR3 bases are TGCAGCGCTGCGCGCCGACAGGAAAGGGATGAGCAGTTCTTC. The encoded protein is CSAARRQERDEQFF.

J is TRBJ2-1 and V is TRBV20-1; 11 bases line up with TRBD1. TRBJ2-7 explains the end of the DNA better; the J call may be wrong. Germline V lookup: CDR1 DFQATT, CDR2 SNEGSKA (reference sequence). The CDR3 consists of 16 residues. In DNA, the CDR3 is TGCAGTGCTAGAACTTGGACAGGGGGCGCTTACAATGAGCAGTACTTC. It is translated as CSARTWTGGAYNEQYF.

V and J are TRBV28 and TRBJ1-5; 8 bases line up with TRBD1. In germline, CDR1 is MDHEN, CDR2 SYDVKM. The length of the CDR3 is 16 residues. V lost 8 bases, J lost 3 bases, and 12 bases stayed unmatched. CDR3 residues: CASQIIGTGLNQPQHF. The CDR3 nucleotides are TGTGCCAGCCAGATTATCGGGACAGGTCTCAATCAGCCCCAGCATTTT.

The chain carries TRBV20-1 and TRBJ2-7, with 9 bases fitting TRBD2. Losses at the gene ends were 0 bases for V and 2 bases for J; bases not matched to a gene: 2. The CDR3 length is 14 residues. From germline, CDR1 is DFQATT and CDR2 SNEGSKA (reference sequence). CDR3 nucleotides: TGCAGTGCTAGAGACAGCGGGGGGACCTACGAGCAGTACTTC. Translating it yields CSARDSGGTYEQYF.

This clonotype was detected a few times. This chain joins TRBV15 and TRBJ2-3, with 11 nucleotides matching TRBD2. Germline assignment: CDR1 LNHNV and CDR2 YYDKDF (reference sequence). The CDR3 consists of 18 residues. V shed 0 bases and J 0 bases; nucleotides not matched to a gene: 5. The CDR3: CATSRDGLAGGSTDTQYF. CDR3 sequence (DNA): TGTGCCACCAGCAGAGATGGTCTAGCGGGGGGTAGCACAGATACGCAGTATTTT.